Listed below are T cell receptor beta chains from one sample, sequenced in a study of cytomegalovirus exposure and HLA in healthy donors. The data were produced by immunoSEQ multiplex PCR, yet TCRdb's version contains in-frame clones alone and is incomplete. Of under 200,000 clones listed, about four fifths are singletons. The sample consisted of PBMCs. These receptors were obtained from a man aged 45 to 65 in good health and CMV-seropositive. Both conserved end residues are part of each CDR3. D genes are given only for firm matches. Some rows mark clone size as missing; the rest say once, few, many or name a class of expanded clone.

abundance,d_gene,j_gene,len,v_gene,CDR3aa,CDR3nt
few,TRBD1,TRBJ2-2,16,TRBV4-2,CASSQPQGVLAGELFF,TGTGCCAGCAGCCAACCACAGGGGGTGTTAGCCGGGGAGCTGTTTTTT
NA,TRBD1,TRBJ1-1,13,TRBV7-6,CASSSRTGRAAFF,TGTGCCAGCAGCTCCCGGACAGGGAGAGCGGCTTTCTTT
NA,NA,TRBJ1-6,15,TRBV5-5,CASSLDGGDNSPLHF,TGTGCCAGCAGCTTGGACGGGGGAGATAATTCACCCCTCCACTTT
NA,TRBD1,TRBJ1-1,17,TRBV14,CASSQELLGRGRTEAFF,TGTGCCAGCAGCCAAGAATTGTTGGGCAGGGGGCGTACTGAAGCTTTCTTT
NA,NA,TRBJ1-1,14,TRBV7-9,CASSTTGVLLGAFF,TGTGCCAGCAGCACCACAGGAGTCCTACTGGGGGCTTTCTTT
NA,NA,TRBJ1-2,14,TRBV28,CASSPSGGGYGYTF,TGTGCCAGCAGTCCATCGGGGGGAGGCTATGGCTACACCTTC
NA,NA,TRBJ2-1,15,TRBV7-9,CASSPRGSSYNEQFF,TGTGCCAGCAGCCCCCGGGGGAGCTCCTACAATGAGCAGTTCTTC
NA,NA,TRBJ2-2,16,TRBV19,CASSIVPGANTGELFF,TGTGCCAGTAGTATTGTCCCAGGGGCGAACACCGGGGAGCTGTTTTTT
once,NA,TRBJ2-1,14,TRBV19,CASSILGGMDEQFF,TGTGCCAGTAGTATTCTTGGGGGGATGGATGAGCAGTTCTTC
NA,NA,TRBJ1-1,14,TRBV5-1,CASSLGGGDTEAFF,TGCGCCAGCAGCTTGGGTGGGGGGGACACTGAAGCTTTCTTT
NA,NA,TRBJ2-1,11,TRBV27,CASSLGEEQFF,TGTGCCAGCAGTTTGGGCGAAGAGCAGTTCTTC
NA,NA,TRBJ1-5,15,TRBV18,CASSEFDRPNQPQHF,TGTGCCAGCTCAGAATTCGACAGGCCCAATCAGCCCCAGCATTTT
NA,TRBD2,TRBJ2-3,12,TRBV6-6,CASSYPGLARYF,TGTGCCAGCAGTTACCCTGGACTAGCTCGGTATTTT
NA,NA,TRBJ2-5,15,TRBV7-6,CASSLSLARSGIQYF,TGTGCCAGCAGCTTAAGTTTAGCCCGGTCGGGTATCCAGTACTTC
NA,TRBD1,TRBJ1-2,15,TRBV2,CASRRERGQGNGYTF,TGTGCCAGCAGACGTGAAAGAGGACAGGGAAATGGCTACACCTTC
once,NA,TRBJ2-7,11,TRBV6-1,CASSGRYEQYF,TGTGCCAGCAGTGGGCGGTACGAGCAGTACTTC
NA,TRBD1,TRBJ2-3,19,TRBV2,CASSEAPLGTASSTDTQYF,TGTGCCAGCAGTGAAGCTCCTCTAGGGACAGCCTCTAGCACAGATACGCAGTATTTT
NA,TRBD1,TRBJ2-7,14,TRBV6-5,CASSYADRGYEQYF,TGTGCCAGCAGTTACGCGGACAGGGGCTACGAGCAGTACTTC
NA,NA,TRBJ2-7,12,TRBV7-9,CASSLGPSEQYF,TGTGCCAGCAGCTTAGGGCCAAGCGAGCAGTACTTC
NA,NA,TRBJ1-1,15,TRBV7-3,CASSLTGQGSTEAFF,TGTGCCAGCAGCTTAACGGGGCAGGGGTCAACTGAAGCTTTCTTT
NA,NA,TRBJ2-5,15,TRBV9,CASSDSGVPEETQYF,TGTGCCAGCAGCGACTCGGGGGTTCCTGAAGAGACCCAGTACTTC
NA,NA,TRBJ2-1,16,TRBV19,CASSIGWQEIYNEQFF,TGTGCCAGTAGTATAGGTTGGCAGGAAATTTACAATGAGCAGTTCTTC
NA,NA,TRBJ1-2,12,TRBV30,CAWNGANYGYTF,TGTGCCTGGAACGGTGCTAACTATGGCTACACCTTC
NA,TRBD2,TRBJ2-7,13,TRBV29-1,CSARLALAYEQYF,TGCAGCGCCCGACTAGCGCTAGCCTACGAGCAGTACTTC
NA,NA,TRBJ2-7,15,TRBV23-1,CASSHRRSGGYEQYF,TGCGCCAGCAGTCACCGGCGGTCCGGGGGCTACGAGCAGTACTTC
NA,NA,TRBJ1-1,13,TRBV6-5,CATRGFRNTEAFF,TGTGCCACCCGGGGATTCCGAAACACTGAAGCTTTCTTT
once,NA,TRBJ2-2,15,TRBV7-9,CASSPRGGNTGELFF,TGTGCCAGCAGCCCGCGCGGAGGGAACACCGGGGAGCTGTTTTTT
NA,TRBD1,TRBJ1-5,14,TRBV18,CASSPDRDNQPQHF,TGTGCCAGCTCACCAGACAGGGACAATCAGCCCCAGCATTTT
NA,NA,TRBJ2-1,11,TRBV7-9,CASGQTPEQFF,TGTGCCAGCGGACAGACCCCTGAGCAGTTCTTC
NA,NA,TRBJ2-3,15,TRBV9,CASSERTGTTDTQYF,TGTGCCAGCAGCGAACGGACTGGAACCACAGATACGCAGTATTTT
NA,TRBD1,TRBJ1-5,15,TRBV11-2,CASSRGQGRGQPQHF,TGTGCCAGCAGCCGGGGACAGGGCCGTGGCCAGCCCCAGCATTTT
few,NA,TRBJ2-2,15,TRBV10-3,CASCCLGQNTGELFF,TGTGCCAGCTGTTGTTTGGGACAGAACACCGGGGAGCTGTTTTTT
NA,TRBD2,TRBJ2-3,18,TRBV4-3,CASSQGVLREAGDRTQYF,TGCGCCAGCAGCCAGGGAGTCCTCCGGGAGGCGGGCGATAGGACGCAGTATTTT
NA,TRBD1,TRBJ2-1,15,TRBV5-4,CASSGRTGSYNEQFF,TGTGCCAGCAGCGGGCGGACAGGCTCCTACAATGAGCAGTTCTTC
NA,NA,TRBJ2-3,15,TRBV5-1,CASSLASTITDTQYF,TGCGCCAGCAGCTTGGCTAGTACAATCACAGATACGCAGTATTTT
few,TRBD2,TRBJ2-1,16,TRBV14,CASSQDLAGAYNEQFF,TGTGCCAGCAGCCAAGATCTAGCGGGGGCATACAATGAGCAGTTCTTC
NA,TRBD2,TRBJ2-3,18,TRBV19,CASSRRRLAGGSTDTQYF,TGTGCCAGTAGTAGACGCCGACTAGCGGGGGGGAGCACAGATACGCAGTATTTT
NA,TRBD2,TRBJ2-5,15,TRBV9,CASSVSGLAEETQYF,TGTGCCAGCAGCGTAAGTGGACTAGCGGAAGAGACCCAGTACTTC
NA,TRBD2,TRBJ2-3,17,TRBV5-1,CASSLGASGTLTDTQYF,TGCGCCAGCAGCTTGGGGGCTAGCGGAACACTCACAGATACGCAGTATTTT
NA,NA,TRBJ2-7,13,TRBV7-2,CASSPTRTYEQYF,TGTGCCAGCAGCCCGACTAGAACGTACGAGCAGTACTTC
NA,TRBD2,TRBJ2-3,16,TRBV10-3,CAISESGGGYTDTQYF,TGTGCCATCAGTGAGTCGGGCGGGGGGTACACAGATACGCAGTATTTT
few,TRBD1,TRBJ2-7,14,TRBV7-7,CASSPGQGLHEQYF,TGTGCTAGCAGCCCGGGACAGGGTTTGCACGAGCAGTACTTC
once,TRBD1,TRBJ1-4,14,TRBV30,CASKGGTDNEKLFF,TGTGCCTCTAAAGGTGGGACAGATAATGAAAAACTGTTTTTT
few,NA,TRBJ2-1,14,TRBV28,CASSLSGSYNEQFF,TGTGCCAGCAGTTTAAGCGGATCCTACAATGAGCAGTTCTTC
NA,NA,TRBJ1-1,13,TRBV7-9,CASSFEGGTEAFF,TGTGCCAGCAGCTTTGAGGGAGGGACTGAAGCTTTCTTT
NA,TRBD1,TRBJ1-1,16,TRBV7-2,CASSLRTGGIDTEAFF,TGTGCCAGCAGCTTGAGGACAGGGGGCATTGACACTGAAGCTTTCTTT
NA,TRBD1,TRBJ2-4,14,TRBV19,CASSIGTDKNIQYF,TGTGCCAGTAGTATTGGGACAGATAAAAACATTCAGTACTTC
NA,TRBD1,TRBJ2-2,16,TRBV9,CASRGPLQGEPGELFF,TGTGCCAGCAGAGGCCCTCTACAGGGGGAACCCGGGGAGCTGTTTTTT
NA,NA,TRBJ2-1,12,TRBV18,CASSRPQNEQFF,TGTGCCAGCTCACGCCCCCAGAATGAGCAGTTCTTC
NA,TRBD1,TRBJ2-7,14,TRBV7-6,CASSLGQGVYEQYF,TGTGCCAGCAGCTTAGGACAGGGAGTGTACGAGCAGTACTTC